This TCR beta chain originates from a study of low-dose radiotherapy and immunotherapy resistance in tumors. Study-wide background: Cohort 2 patients were irradiated with 1 Gy every two weeks, reaching 13 Gy over 26 weeks.

Noted time point: before trial treatment. The treatment that donors received included nivolumab, ipilimumab, aspirin, low-dose cyclophosphamide and low-dose radiotherapy. This clonotype was observed many times. V lost 6 bases to trimming and J lost 3 bases; unmatched junction nucleotides: 5. This CDR3 has 14 amino acids. CDR1 and CDR2 (germline): MNHEY, SMNVEV (reference sequence). With TRAV- and TRBV-specific primers, first-strand cDNA was made, covering the alpha and beta chains. The authors ran around 22 PCR cycles to amplify TCRs with a constant-region primer and V-primer adapter. Each CDR3 protein is one row after TCRdb ran MiXCR on the reads. The repertoire holds tens of thousands of distinct CDR3 sequences, with less than 25% as singletons.

V and J are TRBV27 and TRBJ1-5; 7 nucleotides match TRBD1. The sequencing here drew on PBMCs, taken before treatment. This TCR came from a male donor with prostate cancer. The CDR3 is CASRTGTVNQPQHF. The CDR3 bases are TGTGCCAGCAGGACTGGGACAGTCAATCAGCCCCAGCATTTT.